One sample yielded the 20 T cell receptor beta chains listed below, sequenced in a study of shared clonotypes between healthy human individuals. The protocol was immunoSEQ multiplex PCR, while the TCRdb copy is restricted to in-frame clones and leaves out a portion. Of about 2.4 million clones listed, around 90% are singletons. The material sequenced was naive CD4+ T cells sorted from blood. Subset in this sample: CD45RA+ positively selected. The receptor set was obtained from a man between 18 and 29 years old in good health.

CDR3 sequence reads: CASSHIPTGQETQYF. The CDR3 bases are TGCGCCAGCAGCCACATCCCGACAGGGCAAGAGACCCAGTACTTC. The chain carries TRBV4-1 and TRBJ2-5, with 7 bases lining up with TRBD1. Germline V lookup: CDR1 MGHRA, CDR2 YSYEKL. The CDR3 has 15 amino acids. J lost 2 bases, V lost 3 bases, and 6 bases had no gene match.

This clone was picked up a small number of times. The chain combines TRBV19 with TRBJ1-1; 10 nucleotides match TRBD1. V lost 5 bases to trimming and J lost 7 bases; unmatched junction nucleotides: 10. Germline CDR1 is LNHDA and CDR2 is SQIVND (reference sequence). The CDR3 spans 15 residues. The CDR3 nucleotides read TGTGCCAGTAGTCTATCTGCCGGGACAGGGGTTGAAGCTTTCTTT. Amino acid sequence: CASSLSAGTGVEAFF.

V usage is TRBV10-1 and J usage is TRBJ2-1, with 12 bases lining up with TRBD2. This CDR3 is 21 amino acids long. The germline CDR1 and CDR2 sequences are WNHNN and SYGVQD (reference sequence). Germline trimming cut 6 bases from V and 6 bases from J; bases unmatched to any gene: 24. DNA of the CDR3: TGCGCCAGCAGCCCGGGACCCCGTTCTAGCGGGAGGGCCGGTCTGCTCAATGAGCAGTTCTTC. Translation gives CASSPGPRSSGRAGLLNEQFF.

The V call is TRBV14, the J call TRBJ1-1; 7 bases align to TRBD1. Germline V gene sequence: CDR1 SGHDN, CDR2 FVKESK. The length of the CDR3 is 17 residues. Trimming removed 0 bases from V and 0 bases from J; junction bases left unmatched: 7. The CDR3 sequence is CASSQDSGRGVNTEAFF. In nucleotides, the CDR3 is TGTGCCAGCAGCCAAGATTCGGGCAGGGGGGTGAACACTGAAGCTTTCTTT.

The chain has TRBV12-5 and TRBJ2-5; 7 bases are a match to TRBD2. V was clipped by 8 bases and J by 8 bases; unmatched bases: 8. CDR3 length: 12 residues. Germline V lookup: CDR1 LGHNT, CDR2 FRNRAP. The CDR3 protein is CASSIAGLTQYF. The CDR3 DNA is TGTGCTAGTTCTATAGCGGGTCTTACCCAGTACTTC. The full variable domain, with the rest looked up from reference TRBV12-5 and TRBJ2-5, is DARVTQTPRHKVTEMGQEVTMRCQPILGHNTVFWYRQTMMQGLELLAYFRNRAPLDDSGMPKDRFSAEMPDATLATLKIQPSEPRDSAVYFCASSIAGLTQYFGPGTRLLVL.

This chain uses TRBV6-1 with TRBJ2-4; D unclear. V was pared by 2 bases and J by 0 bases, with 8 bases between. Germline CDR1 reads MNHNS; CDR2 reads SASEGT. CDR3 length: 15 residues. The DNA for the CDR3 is TGTGCCAGCAGTGAAAGACCGTTAGCCAAAAACATTCAGTACTTC. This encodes CASSERPLAKNIQYF.

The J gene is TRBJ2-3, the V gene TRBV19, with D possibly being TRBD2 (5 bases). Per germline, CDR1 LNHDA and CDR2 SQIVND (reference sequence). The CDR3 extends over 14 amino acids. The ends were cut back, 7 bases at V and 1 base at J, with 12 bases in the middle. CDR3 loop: CASTGLGGTDTQYF. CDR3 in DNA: TGTGCCAGTACCGGACTGGGAGGCACAGATACGCAGTATTTT.

The CDR3 nucleotides read TGTGCCAGCAGCTTACTAGCGATCTGGAACAATGAGCAGTTCTTC. Its protein is CASSLLAIWNNEQFF. The J gene is TRBJ2-1, the V gene TRBV7-2; TRBD2 is a possible D gene (6 bases). Trimming removed 2 bases from V and 5 bases from J, with 13 bases in between. This CDR3 has 15 amino acids. Per the germline V gene, CDR1 is SGHTA and CDR2 is FQGNSA.

CDR3 sequence: CASSYSGLAGVETQYF. In nucleotides, the CDR3 is TGTGCCAGCAGTTACTCCGGACTAGCGGGAGTTGAGACCCAGTACTTC. The chain is built from TRBV6-5 and TRBJ2-5; 13 positions agree with TRBD2. The germline V gene encodes CDR1 MNHEY and CDR2 SVGAGI. V gave up 0 bases and J gave up 5 bases; unmatched junction bases: 3. The CDR3 length is 16 residues.

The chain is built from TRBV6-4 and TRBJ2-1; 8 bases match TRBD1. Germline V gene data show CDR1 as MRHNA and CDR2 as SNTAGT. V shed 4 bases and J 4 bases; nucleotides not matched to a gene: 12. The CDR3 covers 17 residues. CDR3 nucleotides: TGTGCCAGCAGTGCCCACCCGACAGGGGTCCGATACAATGAGCAGTTCTTC. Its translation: CASSAHPTGVRYNEQFF.

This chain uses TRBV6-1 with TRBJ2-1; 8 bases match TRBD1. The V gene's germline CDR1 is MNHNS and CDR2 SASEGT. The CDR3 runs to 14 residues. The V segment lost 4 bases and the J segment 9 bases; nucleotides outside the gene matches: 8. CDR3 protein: CASSGRQGWGEQFF. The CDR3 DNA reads TGTGCCAGCAGTGGGAGACAGGGGTGGGGTGAGCAGTTCTTC.

CDR3 region: CAWSGGDYSNQPQHF. CDR3 DNA: TGTGCCTGGAGTGGTGGAGATTATAGCAATCAGCCCCAGCATTTT. V usage is TRBV30 and J usage is TRBJ1-5, with D hard to call. The CDR3 extends over 15 amino acids. V was pared by 1 base and J by 0 bases, with 10 bases between. Germline loops: CDR1 GTSNPN, CDR2 SVGIG (reference sequence).

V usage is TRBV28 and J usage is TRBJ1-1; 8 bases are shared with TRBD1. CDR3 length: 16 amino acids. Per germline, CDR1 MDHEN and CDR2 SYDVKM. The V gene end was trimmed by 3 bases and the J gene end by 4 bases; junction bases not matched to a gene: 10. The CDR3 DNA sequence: TGTGCCAGCAGTTTCCCCAGGACAGGGATGATCACTGAAGCTTTCTTT. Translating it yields CASSFPRTGMITEAFF.

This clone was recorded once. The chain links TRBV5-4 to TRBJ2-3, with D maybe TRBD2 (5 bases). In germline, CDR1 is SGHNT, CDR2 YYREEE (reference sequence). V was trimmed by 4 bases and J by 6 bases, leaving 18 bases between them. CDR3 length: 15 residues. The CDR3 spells CASSPGRIASDTQYF. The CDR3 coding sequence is TGTGCCAGCAGCCCGGGAAGGATCGCATCGGATACGCAGTATTTT.

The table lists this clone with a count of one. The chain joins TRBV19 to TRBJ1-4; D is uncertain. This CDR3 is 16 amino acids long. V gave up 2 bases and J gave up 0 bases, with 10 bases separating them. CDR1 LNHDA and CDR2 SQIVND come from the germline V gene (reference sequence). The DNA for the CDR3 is TGTGCCAGTAGTATAAGGGTGACCGCAACTAATGAAAAACTGTTTTTT. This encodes CASSIRVTATNEKLFF.

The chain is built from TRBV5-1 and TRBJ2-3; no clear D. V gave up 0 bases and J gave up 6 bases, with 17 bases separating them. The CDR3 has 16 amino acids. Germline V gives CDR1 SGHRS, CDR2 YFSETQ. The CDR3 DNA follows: TGCGCCAGCAGCTTGGGGGGATCTGATTTTTCCGATACGCAGTATTTT. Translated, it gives CASSLGGSDFSDTQYF.

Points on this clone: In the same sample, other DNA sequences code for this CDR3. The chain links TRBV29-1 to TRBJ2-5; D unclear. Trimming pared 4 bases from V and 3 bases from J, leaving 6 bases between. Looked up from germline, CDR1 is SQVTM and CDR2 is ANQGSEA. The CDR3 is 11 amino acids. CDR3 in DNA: TGCAGCGTTGGTGGGGAAGAGACCCAGTACTTC. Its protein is CSVGGEETQYF.

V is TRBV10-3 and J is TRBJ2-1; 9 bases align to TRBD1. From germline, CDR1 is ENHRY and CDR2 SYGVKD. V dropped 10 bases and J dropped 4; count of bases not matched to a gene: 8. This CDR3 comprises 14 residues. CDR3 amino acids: CATGGQGTYNEQFF. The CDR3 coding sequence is TGTGCCACAGGGGGACAGGGCACGTACAATGAGCAGTTCTTC.

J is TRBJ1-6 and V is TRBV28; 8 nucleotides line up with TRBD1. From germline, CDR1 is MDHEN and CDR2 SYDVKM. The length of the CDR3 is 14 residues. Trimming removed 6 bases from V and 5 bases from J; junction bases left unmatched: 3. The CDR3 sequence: CASSGQGHNSPLHF. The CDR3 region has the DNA TGTGCCAGCAGCGGACAGGGACATAATTCACCCCTCCACTTT.

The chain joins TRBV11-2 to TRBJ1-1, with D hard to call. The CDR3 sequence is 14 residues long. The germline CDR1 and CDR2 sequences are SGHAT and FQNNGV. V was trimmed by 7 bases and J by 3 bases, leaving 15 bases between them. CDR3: CASKPARADTEAFF. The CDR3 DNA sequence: TGTGCCAGCAAGCCAGCTCGGGCCGACACTGAAGCTTTCTTT.